These 7 T cell receptor beta chains were sequenced from one sample in a study of regulatory T cells in long-lasting Graves disease. Building the TCR beta libraries relied on iRepertoire HTBI primers, and CDR3 regions underwent Arm-PCR. TCRdb analysed the multiplex PCR reads with MiXCR anew, one entry per CDR3 protein. The sample yields 400,000 to 500,000 distinct CDR3 sequences, roughly 17% seen once. Time point noted: newly diagnosed GD, antithyroid drugs for less than 3 months. PBMC-derived RNA was used for the TCR library. This sample also appeared in a second study, on T cells in Graves' hyperthyroidism and ophthalmopathy.

Sequencing was performed on peripheral blood mononuclear cells (PBMCs), taken at new diagnosis, from a patient treated with antithyroid drugs. These receptors all come from a woman younger than 45 with Graves disease.

On this clonotype: A much bigger clone sits one base away, suggesting this may be a read error. V is TRBV18 and J is TRBJ1-2; 7 nucleotides line up with TRBD1. Per the germline V gene, CDR1 is KGHSH and CDR2 is LQKENI. The CDR3 sequence is 17 residues long. J gave up 2 bases and V 3 bases, and 12 bases lay outside the gene matches. CDR3 DNA: TGTGCCAGCTCACCCATAAGACAGGGTATAAAAAACTATGGCTACACCTTC. Protein: CASSPIRQGIKNYGYTF.

This clonotype was detected many times. The V call is TRBV2, the J call TRBJ1-2; D is perhaps TRBD1 (6 bases). The CDR3 contains 12 residues. Germline V gives CDR1 SNHLY, CDR2 FYNNEI. V was trimmed by 6 bases and J by 2 bases, leaving 7 bases between them. CDR3 coding DNA: TGTGCCAGCAGGGGGACAAACTATGGCTACACCTTC. Amino acid sequence: CASRGTNYGYTF.

At least ten counts were recorded for this clonotype. The chain couples TRBV11-3 to TRBJ2-2, with D unclear. The CDR3 covers 15 residues. V was clipped by 1 base and J by 1 base, with 7 bases between them. Germline CDR1 reads SGHNT; CDR2 reads YENEEA. CDR3 coding DNA: TGTGCCAGCAGCTTAGGAGTCCGGAACACCGGGGAGCTGTTTTTT. Protein: CASSLGVRNTGELFF.

The chain recombines TRBV20-1 with TRBJ1-2; no reliable D call. CDR1 is DFQATT and CDR2 is SNEGSKA in the germline V gene (reference sequence). The CDR3 is made up of 17 amino acids. Trimming took 3 bases from V and 0 from J, leaving 20 bases between them. The CDR3, as DNA: TGCAGTGCTAGTTTTGAGACGCGAAACCTTCCTAACTATGGCTACACCTTC. This gives the protein CSASFETRNLPNYGYTF.

This clonotype was observed at least ten times. This chain joins TRBV2 and TRBJ1-2, with 7 bases fitting TRBD1. Per germline, CDR1 SNHLY and CDR2 FYNNEI. This CDR3 is 15 amino acids long. Losses at the gene ends were 2 bases for V and 4 bases for J; bases not matched to a gene: 7. CDR3 protein: CASSEMEGAVYGYTF. The CDR3 region has the DNA TGTGCCAGCAGTGAAATGGAGGGGGCCGTCTATGGCTACACCTTC.

At least ten counts were recorded for this clonotype. CDR3 sequence: CASNPGRITDTQYF. The DNA of the CDR3 is TGTGCCAGCAACCCCGGACGGATCACAGATACGCAGTATTTT. V and J are TRBV7-9 and TRBJ2-3, with no clear D. Trimming shortened V by 7 bases and J by 2 bases, and 13 bases separated the two germline ends. The CDR3 extends over 14 amino acids. CDR1 and CDR2 (germline): SEHNR, FQNEAQ (reference sequence).

CDR3 coding DNA: TGCGCCAGCAGCCAAGATTCACGGGGGTATCAGCCCCAGCATTTT. Its translation is CASSQDSRGYQPQHF. The rearrangement uses TRBV4-1 and TRBJ1-5; tentatively, D is TRBD1 (5 bases). CDR1 and CDR2 from the germline V gene are MGHRA and YSYEKL. This CDR3 has 15 residues. With 0 bases removed from V and 5 bases from J, the gap between germline ends came to 11 bases.